The rows below give T cell receptor beta chains drawn from one sample of a study of blood T cells in healthy people across ages. TCRdb re-called the 5' RACE reads through MiXCR, storing one row per CDR3 protein. The sample holds about 1,800,000 distinct CDR3 sequences, approximately 28% seen once. The specimen sequenced was blood. Receptors were obtained from a woman aged 25 to 39 in good health. Each CDR3 is given with its conserved first and last residue. A D gene is named only where the DNA matches it firmly. Expanded clones are given a class, and other clones once, few, many or no size at all.

size,V,J,D,CDR3,DNA
many,TRBV5-1,TRBJ2-5,TRBD2,CASSFSGGSGETQYF,TGTGCCAGCAGTTTTAGCGGGGGCTCGGGGGAGACCCAGTACTTC
NA,TRBV5-1,TRBJ2-7,NA,CASSLTGTQSPSEQYF,TGCGCCAGCAGCCTCACCGGGACCCAATCCCCGTCCGAGCAGTACTTC
NA,TRBV20-1,TRBJ2-3,NA,CSARGKGALSTDTQYF,TGCAGTGCTAGGGGTAAAGGGGCGCTTAGCACAGATACGCAGTATTTT
many,TRBV9,TRBJ1-2,NA,CASSFSRDFLYGYTF,TGTGCCAGCAGCTTCAGCCGGGACTTTCTCTATGGCTACACCTTC
many,TRBV12-3/TRBV12-4,TRBJ2-5,TRBD2,CASRVAGEETQYF,TGTGCCAGCAGAGTAGCGGGGGAAGAGACCCAGTACTTC
many,TRBV9,TRBJ2-6,NA,CASRSGANVLTF,TGTGCCAGCAGGTCTGGGGCCAACGTCCTGACTTTC
NA,TRBV10-1,TRBJ1-1,TRBD1,CASSGDRGLPMNTEAFF,TGCGCCAGCAGTGGCGACAGGGGGCTACCTATGAACACTGAAGCTTTCTTT
few,TRBV5-1,TRBJ2-3,TRBD2,CASSPRTSGGIFTDTQYF,TGCGCCAGCAGCCCCAGGACTAGCGGGGGGATATTCACAGATACGCAGTATTTT
NA,TRBV21-1,TRBJ1-5,NA,CASSKVRLGFQPQHF,TGTGCCAGCAGCAAAGTGCGGTTAGGGTTCCAGCCCCAGCATTTT
NA,TRBV18,TRBJ1-5,NA,CAGSPGRGQPQHF,TGTGCCGGCTCACCGGGGCGCGGACAGCCCCAGCATTTT
NA,TRBV28,TRBJ2-6,TRBD1,CASSLTGADRGANVLTF,TGTGCCAGCAGTTTGACAGGGGCGGATAGAGGGGCCAACGTCCTGACTTTC
many,TRBV20-1,TRBJ2-7,NA,CSAIPPSRSYEQYF,TGCAGTGCTATTCCCCCTTCCCGATCCTACGAGCAGTACTTC
few,TRBV29-1,TRBJ1-2,NA,CSVEDLQRDPGGYTF,TGCAGCGTTGAAGATCTTCAGCGGGATCCGGGGGGCTACACCTTC
many,TRBV7-9,TRBJ2-5,NA,CASTLLGGGTETQYF,TGTGCCAGCACCCTCTTAGGGGGAGGGACGGAGACCCAGTACTTC
NA,TRBV18,TRBJ1-6,NA,CASSDRWRDNSPLHF,TGTGCCAGCTCAGACCGATGGCGGGATAATTCACCCCTCCACTTT
few,TRBV7-8,TRBJ2-7,NA,CASSLRLDPTYEQYF,TGTGCCAGCAGCCTACGACTGGACCCAACCTACGAGCAGTACTTC
many,TRBV29-1,TRBJ1-2,NA,CSVEFTGFRGGYTF,TGCAGCGTTGAATTCACAGGTTTTAGGGGCGGCTACACCTTC
few,TRBV11-2,TRBJ2-5,TRBD2,CASSLGTSGGVETQYF,TGTGCCAGCAGCTTAGGGACTAGCGGGGGGGTTGAGACCCAGTACTTC
NA,TRBV5-1,TRBJ2-3,NA,CASSLELVDTQYF,TGCGCCAGCAGCTTGGAGTTGGTGGATACGCAGTATTTT
few,TRBV6-2/TRBV6-3,TRBJ2-1,NA,CASSYSLGDNEQFF,TGTGCCAGCAGTTACTCGTTGGGGGACAATGAGCAGTTCTTC
few,TRBV12-3/TRBV12-4,TRBJ1-5,NA,CASSLRAAGGQPQHF,TGTGCCAGCAGTTTAAGGGCTGCGGGAGGTCAGCCCCAGCATTTT
many,TRBV28,TRBJ2-6,NA,CASTRGGSGANVLTF,TGTGCCAGCACGCGTGGGGGGTCGGGGGCCAACGTCCTGACTTTC
NA,TRBV2,TRBJ1-2,NA,CASRPDGSYGYTF,TGTGCCAGCAGACCAGACGGTTCCTATGGCTACACCTTC
NA,TRBV2,TRBJ2-5,NA,CASKTDSGVETQYF,TGTGCCAGCAAGACGGACAGCGGTGTAGAGACCCAGTACTTC
NA,TRBV20-1,TRBJ1-6,NA,CSAALPGAISPLHF,TGCAGTGCCGCCCTTCCCGGGGCCATTTCACCCCTCCACTTT
few,TRBV28,TRBJ1-1,NA,CASSTGTSNTEAFF,TGTGCCAGCAGTACCGGGACCTCCAACACTGAAGCTTTCTTT
few,TRBV27,TRBJ2-6,NA,CASSLSAAGANVLTF,TGTGCCAGCAGTTTATCCGCGGCCGGGGCCAACGTCCTGACTTTC
many,TRBV28,TRBJ2-5,TRBD2,CASSSAGALGETQYF,TGTGCCAGCAGTTCAGCGGGGGCCTTGGGAGAGACCCAGTACTTC
NA,TRBV7-6,TRBJ2-1,TRBD2,CASSLGVGGGSYNEQFF,TGTGCCAGCAGCTTGGGGGTGGGCGGGGGATCTTACAATGAGCAGTTCTTC
few,TRBV20-1,TRBJ2-7,TRBD2,CSASGIRTSGPYEQYF,TGCAGTGCTAGTGGCATTCGTACTAGCGGCCCCTACGAGCAGTACTTC
few,TRBV20-1,TRBJ2-1,TRBD2,CSARAGGPWEQFF,TGCAGTGCACGAGCGGGAGGGCCATGGGAGCAGTTCTTC
NA,TRBV18,TRBJ2-7,NA,CASSLPETYEQYF,TGTGCCAGCTCACTTCCAGAGACCTACGAGCAGTACTTC
few,TRBV20-1,TRBJ2-3,NA,CSAKPRLQLSTDTQYF,TGCAGTGCTAAACCACGACTCCAGCTTAGCACAGATACGCAGTATTTT
NA,TRBV11-2,TRBJ1-5,NA,CASSLDWRAGLPQHF,TGTGCCAGCAGCTTAGATTGGAGGGCTGGTTTACCCCAGCATTTT
few,TRBV27,TRBJ2-4,TRBD2,CASAPGTSGNIQYF,TGTGCCAGCGCCCCCGGGACTAGCGGAAACATTCAGTACTTC
NA,TRBV25-1,TRBJ2-3,NA,CASSVGNVYSTDTQYF,TGTGCCAGCAGTGTGGGGAACGTTTATAGCACAGATACGCAGTATTTT
few,TRBV28,TRBJ1-2,NA,CATAPGVIGYTF,TGTGCCACCGCCCCTGGCGTGATTGGCTACACCTTC